The entry below describes one T cell receptor beta chain. Its antigen is not yet known. Qualities for individual bases were not recorded, and no much larger clone is one base off. Trimming at the junction amounts to 1 base on V and 1 base on J, and the germline ends lie 20 bases apart. The CDR3, cysteine through phenylalanine, is 18 amino acids long. The sequence is cut down to CDR3 DNA, 54 bases in frame from base 1. CDR1 and CDR2 were assigned from the germline V gene as SGHTS and YDEGEE. The entry originates in a study of cytomegalovirus exposure and HLA in healthy donors (dated by TCRdb to 2016 to 2017). Context from the whole study: According to a later analysis, one platform produced both the roughly 120 validation repertoires and the approximately 670 repertoires of the first cohort. The study was designed to test whether signatures of past pathogen exposure could be identified by cataloging public T cell receptors. Along with the approximately 700-subject first cohort, a separate validation cohort of approximately 110 different subjects was used. To predict cytomegalovirus infection status, the study combined high-throughput TCR immunosequencing, statistical association of individual TCRs with disease status, and machine learning.

Donors formed part of the validation cohort, which comprised some 120 subjects and was distinct from the first cohort of some 700 subjects. The library was made by the immunoSEQ multiplex PCR assay. In the original analysis: A statistical classification framework was developed to diagnose cytomegalovirus status using the catalog of TCR beta chain sequences. TCRdb obtained this table from immuneACCESS and retained in-frame rearrangements with V and J assigned. These tables miss some clones; where compared with another copy, unresolved V genes account for less than half of the shortfall, and the remainder is unexplained. The D gene and trimming were derived from the DNA, and the V and J assignments and clone size from that table. The sample records some 71,000 clones, approximately 94% of which are singletons. The ten largest clones take up approximately 0.93% of the sample. General findings and caveats noted by the study authors: In the study, some 160 TCR beta chains were listed as associated with cytomegalovirus. It was suggested by the authors that the approach could potentially be generalized to other disease states and immunological phenotypes. In vitro tests confirmed that a few of the cytomegalovirus-associated TCR beta chains recognize cytomegalovirus antigens. In both the original and validation cohorts, the classifier was reported to diagnose cytomegalovirus status with high specificity and sensitivity. In a later analysis, TCRs clustered in the first cohort were found to also tend to co-occur in the 110 or so validation repertoires, with approximately 95% of cluster scores above 0. The validation cohort had no HLA typing available for a later analysis, so co-occurrence within that cohort was assessed over all 130 or so repertoires. Most TCR sequences were seen in very few donors, while some public TCRs were found in many individuals.

The V and J genes are TRBV5-8 and TRBJ1-1; no D segment can be confidently identified. The sequence came from a woman younger than 30 in good health and CMV-seronegative. Input material: PBMCs. The DNA sequence is given as TGTGCCAGCAGCTTGAGTTCCCGAGTTATACGGTGGAACACTGAAGCTTTCTTT. This is translated as CASSLSSRVIRWNTEAFF.